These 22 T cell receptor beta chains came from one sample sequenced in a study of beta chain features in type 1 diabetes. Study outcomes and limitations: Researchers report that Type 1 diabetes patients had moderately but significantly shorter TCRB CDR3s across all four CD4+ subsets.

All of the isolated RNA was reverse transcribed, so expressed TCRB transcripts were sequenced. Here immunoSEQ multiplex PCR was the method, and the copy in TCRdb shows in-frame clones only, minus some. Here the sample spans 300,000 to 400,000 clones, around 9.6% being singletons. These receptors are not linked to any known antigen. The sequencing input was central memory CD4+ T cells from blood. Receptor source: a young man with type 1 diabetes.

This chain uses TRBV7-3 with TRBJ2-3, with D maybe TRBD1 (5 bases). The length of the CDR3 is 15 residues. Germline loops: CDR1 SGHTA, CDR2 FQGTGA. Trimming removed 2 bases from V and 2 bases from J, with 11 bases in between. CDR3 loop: CASSLQGGSTDTQYF. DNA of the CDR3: TGTGCCAGCAGCTTACAGGGCGGATCCACAGATACGCAGTATTTT. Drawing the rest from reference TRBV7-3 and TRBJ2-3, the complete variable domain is GAGVSQTPSNKVTEKGKYVELRCDPISGHTALYWYRQSLGQGPEFLIYFQGTGAADDSGLPNDRFFAVRPEGSVSTLKIQRTERGDSAVYLCASSLQGGSTDTQYFGPGTRLTVL.

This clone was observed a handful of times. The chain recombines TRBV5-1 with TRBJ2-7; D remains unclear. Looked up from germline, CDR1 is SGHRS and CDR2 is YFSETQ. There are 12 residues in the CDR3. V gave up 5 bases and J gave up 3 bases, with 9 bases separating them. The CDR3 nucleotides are TGCGCCAGCAGGAAGGATGTCTACGAGCAGTACTTC. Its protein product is CASRKDVYEQYF.

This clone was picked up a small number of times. CDR3 loop: CASSLKGQGAGYEQYF. The CDR3 DNA reads as TGTGCCAGCAGCTTAAAAGGACAGGGGGCTGGGTACGAGCAGTACTTC. V is TRBV7-2 and J is TRBJ2-7; TRBD1 matches 11 bases. Germline trimming cut 2 bases from V and 4 bases from J; bases unmatched to any gene: 7. The CDR3 runs 16 residues. Germline lookup yields CDR1 SGHTA and CDR2 FQGNSA.

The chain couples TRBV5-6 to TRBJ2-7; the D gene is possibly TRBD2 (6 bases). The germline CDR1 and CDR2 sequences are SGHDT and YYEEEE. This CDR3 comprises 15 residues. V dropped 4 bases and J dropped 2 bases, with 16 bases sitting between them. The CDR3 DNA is TGTGCCAGCAGCACCTACCGGACTACCACCTACGAGCAGTACTTC. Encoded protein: CASSTYRTTTYEQYF.

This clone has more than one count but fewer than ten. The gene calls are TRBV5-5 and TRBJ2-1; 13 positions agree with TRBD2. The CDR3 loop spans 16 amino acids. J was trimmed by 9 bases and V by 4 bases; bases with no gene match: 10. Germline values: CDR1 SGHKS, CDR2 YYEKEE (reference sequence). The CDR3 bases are TGTGCCAGCAGCCGAGGACTAGCGGGAGAGAGGGGTGAGCAGTTCTTC. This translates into CASSRGLAGERGEQFF.

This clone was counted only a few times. CDR3 in DNA: TGTGCCAGCAGCTTTATTACCGGGACTAGCGGGAGGCGCGAGCAGTACTTC. Amino acid sequence: CASSFITGTSGRREQYF. V gene TRBV7-2 combines with J gene TRBJ2-7, with TRBD2 identical over 15 bases. J lost 6 bases, V lost 3 bases, and 9 bases had no gene match. CDR3 length equals 17 residues. Germline CDR1 SGHTA, CDR2 FQGNSA.

Here the CDR3 reads CASSQVVGATNEKLFF. The DNA for the CDR3 is TGTGCCAGCAGCCAAGTGGTTGGAGCAACTAATGAAAAACTGTTTTTT. The chain couples TRBV5-4 to TRBJ1-4; no definite D call. The CDR3 runs to 16 residues. The V end lost 4 bases, the J end lost 0 bases, and 13 bases lay between the germline ends. Germline assignment: CDR1 SGHNT and CDR2 YYREEE (reference sequence).

Here the CDR3 reads CASSPGGRLDEQFF. For the CDR3, the DNA is TGTGCCAGCAGCCCGGGAGGTAGGTTGGATGAGCAGTTCTTC. The chain couples TRBV21-1 to TRBJ2-1; the DNA was not compared with TRBD2, the D call given in the table. TRBV21-1 is shown as a pseudogene. This CDR3 spans 14 amino acids.

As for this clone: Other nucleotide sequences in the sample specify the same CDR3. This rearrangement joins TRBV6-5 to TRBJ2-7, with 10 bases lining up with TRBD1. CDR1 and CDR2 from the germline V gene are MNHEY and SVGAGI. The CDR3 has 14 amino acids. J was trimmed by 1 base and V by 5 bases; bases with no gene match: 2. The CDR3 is CASSRDRGSYEQYF. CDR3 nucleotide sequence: TGTGCCAGCAGTCGGGACAGGGGATCCTACGAGCAGTACTTC.

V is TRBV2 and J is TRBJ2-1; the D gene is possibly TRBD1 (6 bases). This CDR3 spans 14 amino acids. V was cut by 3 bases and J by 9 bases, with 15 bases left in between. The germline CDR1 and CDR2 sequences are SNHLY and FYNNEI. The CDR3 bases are TGTGCCAGCAGTGAGAGCCGGGACACAAGTGAGCAGTTCTTC. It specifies CASSESRDTSEQFF.

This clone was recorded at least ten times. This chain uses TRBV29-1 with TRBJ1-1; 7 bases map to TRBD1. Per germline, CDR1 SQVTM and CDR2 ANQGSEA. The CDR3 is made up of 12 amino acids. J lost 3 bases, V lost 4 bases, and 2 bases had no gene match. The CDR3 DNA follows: TGCAGCGTTGGACAGGGAGACACTGAAGCTTTCTTT. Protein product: CSVGQGDTEAFF.

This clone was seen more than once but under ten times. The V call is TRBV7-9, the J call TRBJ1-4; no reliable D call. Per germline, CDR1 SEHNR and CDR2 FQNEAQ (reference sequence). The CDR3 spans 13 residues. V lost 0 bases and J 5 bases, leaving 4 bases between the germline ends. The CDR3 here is CASSLATNEKLFF. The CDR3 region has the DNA TGTGCCAGCAGCTTAGCGACCAATGAAAAACTGTTTTTT.

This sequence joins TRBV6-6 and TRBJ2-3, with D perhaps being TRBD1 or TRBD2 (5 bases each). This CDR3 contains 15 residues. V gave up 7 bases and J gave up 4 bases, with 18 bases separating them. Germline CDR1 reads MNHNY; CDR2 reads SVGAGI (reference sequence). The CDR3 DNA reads TGTGCCAGCACGGCGGTCAGGGAGAGGGCAGATACGCAGTATTTT. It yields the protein CASTAVRERADTQYF.

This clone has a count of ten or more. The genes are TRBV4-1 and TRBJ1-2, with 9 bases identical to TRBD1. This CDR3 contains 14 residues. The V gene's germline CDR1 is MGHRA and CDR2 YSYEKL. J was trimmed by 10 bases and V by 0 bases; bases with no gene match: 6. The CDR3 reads CASSQDAQGADYTF. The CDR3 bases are TGCGCCAGCAGCCAAGATGCACAGGGGGCTGACTACACCTTC.

CDR3 residues: CASSPGLAENRWETQYF. For the CDR3, the DNA is TGTGCCAGCAGCCCTGGACTAGCGGAGAACCGGTGGGAGACCCAGTACTTC. This rearrangement joins TRBV5-4 to TRBJ2-5, with TRBD2 identical over 10 bases. The CDR3 is 17 amino acids. Unmatched junction bases numbered 14, after V lost 4 bases and J lost 5 bases. Germline CDR1 reads SGHNT; CDR2 reads YYREEE (reference sequence).

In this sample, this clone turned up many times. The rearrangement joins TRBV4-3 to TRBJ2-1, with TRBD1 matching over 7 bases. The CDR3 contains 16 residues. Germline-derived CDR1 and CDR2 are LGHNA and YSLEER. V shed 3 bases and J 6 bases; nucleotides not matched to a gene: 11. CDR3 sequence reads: CASSQGFRGTLNEQFF. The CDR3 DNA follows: TGCGCCAGCAGCCAGGGGTTCAGGGGGACCCTCAATGAGCAGTTCTTC.

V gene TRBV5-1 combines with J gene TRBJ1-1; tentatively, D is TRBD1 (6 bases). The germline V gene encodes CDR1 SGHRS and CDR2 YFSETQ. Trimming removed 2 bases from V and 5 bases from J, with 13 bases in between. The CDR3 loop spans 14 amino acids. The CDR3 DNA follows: TGCGCCAGCAGCTTCGCAGGGGCTGAGACTGAAGCTTTCTTT. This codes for CASSFAGAETEAFF.

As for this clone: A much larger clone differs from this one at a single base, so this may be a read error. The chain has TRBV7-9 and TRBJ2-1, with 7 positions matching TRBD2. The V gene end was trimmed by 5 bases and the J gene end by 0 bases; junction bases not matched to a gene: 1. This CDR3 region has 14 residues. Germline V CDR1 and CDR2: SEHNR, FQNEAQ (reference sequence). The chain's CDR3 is CASSGGSSYNEQFF. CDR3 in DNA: TGTGCCAGCAGCGGCGGGAGCTCCTACAATGAGCAGTTCTTC. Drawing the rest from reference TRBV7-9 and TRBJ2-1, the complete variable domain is DTGVSQNPRHKITKRGQNVTFRCDPISEHNRLYWYRQTLGQGPEFLTYFQNEAQLEKSRLLSDRFSAERPKGSFSTLEIQRTEQGDSAMYLCASSGGSSYNEQFFGPGTRLTVL.

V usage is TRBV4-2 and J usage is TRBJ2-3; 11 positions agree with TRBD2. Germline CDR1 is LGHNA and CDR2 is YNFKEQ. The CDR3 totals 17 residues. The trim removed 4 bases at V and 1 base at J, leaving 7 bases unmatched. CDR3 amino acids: CASSPQVTSGGTDTQYF. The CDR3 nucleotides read TGTGCCAGCAGCCCCCAGGTGACTAGCGGGGGCACAGATACGCAGTATTTT.

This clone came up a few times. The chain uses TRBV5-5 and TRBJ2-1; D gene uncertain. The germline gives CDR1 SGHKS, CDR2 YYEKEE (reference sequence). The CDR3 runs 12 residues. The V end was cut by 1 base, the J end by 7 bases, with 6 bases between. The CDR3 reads CASSLLRNEQFF. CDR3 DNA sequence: TGTGCCAGCAGCTTGTTGAGGAATGAGCAGTTCTTC.

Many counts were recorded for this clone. CDR3 sequence reads: CASGVETQYF. CDR3 bases: TGTGCCAGTGGGGTGGAGACCCAGTACTTC. The chain is built from TRBV7-8 and TRBJ2-5; D is unclear. V was cut by 9 bases and J by 5 bases, with 7 bases left in between. The germline gives CDR1 SGHVS, CDR2 FQNEAQ. The CDR3 has 10 residues. Filled out from reference TRBV7-8 and TRBJ2-5, the complete variable domain reads GAGVSQSPRYKVAKRGQDVALRCDPISGHVSLFWYQQALGQGPEFLTYFQNEAQLDKSGLPSDRFFAERPEGSVSTLKIQRTQQEDSAVYLCASGVETQYFGPGTRLLVL.

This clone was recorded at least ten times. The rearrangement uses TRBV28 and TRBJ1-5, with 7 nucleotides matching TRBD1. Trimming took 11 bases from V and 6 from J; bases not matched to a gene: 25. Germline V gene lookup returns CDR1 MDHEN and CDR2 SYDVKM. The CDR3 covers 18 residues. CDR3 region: CASLGAGGFGPAGQPQHF. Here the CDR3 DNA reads TGTGCCTCCCTGGGGGCAGGGGGTTTCGGGCCCGCGGGTCAGCCCCAGCATTTT.